The subject of this entry is one TCR beta chain. Random hexamers were used to reverse transcribe the RNA input (about 0.5 to 1 ug). One entry per CDR3 protein results from TCRdb running MiXCR on the immunoSEQ multiplex PCR reads. The sample comprises under 200,000 distinct CDR3 sequences, 90% to 95% of which are singletons, and 0.087% rests with the top ten. The sample belongs to a study of CD8 T cells in Susac syndrome. Overall study: Sequenced Susac syndrome patients included over 5 with clinically active disease and about eight in remission.

The origin of this receptor is a human donor with Susac syndrome. The sequencing sample was made of CD4+ T cells from PBMCs.

The DNA for the CDR3 is TGCAGTGCCCCAGCGGGAGGGGGGTTGGGAAATGAGCAGTTCTTC. This codes for CSAPAGGGLGNEQFF. The V gene is TRBV20-1, the J gene TRBJ2-1, with 10 bases that match TRBD2. With V trimmed by 6 bases and J by 7 bases, 12 bases remained unmatched. CDR1 is DFQATT, CDR2 SNEGSKA, per germline (reference sequence). The CDR3 sequence is 15 residues long.